This T cell receptor beta chain was sequenced for a study of shared clonotypes between healthy human individuals. The repertoire was sequenced with immunoSEQ multiplex PCR; TCRdb's copy has only in-frame clones and lacks some. This table has about 1.1 million clones, 60% to 85% appearing once. CD45RA-negative memory and CD45RA+ naive subsets were split from the CD4+ cells. From germline, CDR1 is SGDLS and CDR2 YYNGEE. V trimming: 0 bases; J trimming: 5 bases; junction bases outside the gene matches: 10. The CDR3 spans 17 residues. The sequence was collected from a young man in good health. Some clones in this sample may be carry-over from other donors' samples. The chain has TRBV9 and TRBJ2-4, with 8 bases lining up with TRBD1. Input material: memory CD4+ T cells from PBMCs. The subset is: CD45RA-negative fraction. CDR3 in DNA: TGTGCCAGCAGCGTAGCCCCACAGGGGGTAGATGAAAACATTCAGTACTTC. Its translation: CASSVAPQGVDENIQYF.